This T cell receptor beta chain was recorded in a study of vaccination and CD4 T cells after COVID-19 (dated by TCRdb to 2022 to 2024). Describing the broader study: Convalescent patients had a positive SARS-CoV-2 result on nasal swab PCR, and of these patients, fewer than ten had mild disease and one had severe disease. In control cultures, a CEFX viral epitope pool was used as positive control, an HIV-1 Nef peptide pool was used as negative control, or no peptide was added. In fewer than 12 COVID-19 convalescent patients and 4 infection-naive healthy vaccine recipients, researchers compared the spike-specific CD4+ TCR repertoire from before mRNA vaccination with the repertoire from after. For stimulating the cultures, overlapping spike peptide pools were used, derived from SARS-CoV-2 as well as from the common cold coronaviruses HCoV-NL63, HCoV-OC43 and HCoV-229E. Two doses of either the Pfizer-BioNTech BNT162b2 vaccine (n=8) or the Moderna mRNA-1273 vaccine (n=2) were administered to participants. Post-COVID blood samples from convalescent patients were collected a median of roughly 100 days after diagnosis, with a range of about 35 to 161 days. Post-vaccine blood samples were collected a median of approximately 68 days after the second vaccine dose, ranging from 14 to 241 days. The convalescent cohort comprised six males and four females, including two Hispanic individuals, seven Caucasians, two Asians and one multiracial person.

The label giving this sample's treatment or condition can be read as: 10-day PBMC culture with coronavirus spike peptide pools or control peptides (ViraFEST assay). The ViraFEST assay was used in the study, in which antigen-specific T cells were expanded with peptide pools and expanded clonotypes were subsequently identified by TCR sequencing. The convalescent patients' positive SARS-CoV-2 PCR tests were from March to December 2020, which was before the Alpha, Beta and Delta variants emerged in the United States. Each well held more than 1.5 million PBMCs cultured in IMDM containing roughly 5% human AB serum and approximately 9.1 IU/ml IL-2, with about 10 ug/ml peptide pools added. On days 3 and 7, half of the culture medium was replaced with fresh IL-2-containing medium. CD4+ T cells were isolated after around ten days of culture through negative selection using the EasySep CD4+ T cell isolation kit. Ficoll-Paque Plus gradient centrifugation was used to isolate PBMCs from whole blood, and the isolated PBMCs were then either used fresh or cryopreserved at -140C. In general, triplicate wells were set up for every culture condition.

This clonotype has a handful of counts. What this receptor recognizes is not known. Nothing much larger sits one base from this clone, and base qualities are not available. Overall study results and their limits: Although the median number of SARS-CoV-2-reactive clonotypes went up from roughly 23 after infection to some 38 after vaccination, the increase was not significant. The study included relatively few convalescent patients and did not analyze early timepoints after natural infection. Of the vaccine-specific clones in convalescent patients, 304 of 307, or nearly all, reacted only to SARS-CoV-2 spike and did not cross-react with common cold coronaviruses. In convalescent patients, a median roughly 85% of post-vaccine SARS-CoV-2-reactive clones were detected only after vaccination, and vaccine-specific priming was suggested by this finding.

The CDR3 holds 15 amino acids from the cysteine to the phenylalanine. Just CDR3 DNA is preserved here, 45 bases in frame from base 1. Via the germline V gene, CDR1 is KGHDR and CDR2 SFDVKD. After removal of 4 bases from V and 2 bases from J, the junction retains 6 bases not matched to a gene. Libraries were constructed by PCR. At the Johns Hopkins FTIC core, DNA from the cultured CD4+ T cells underwent TCR sequencing with the Oncomine TCR Beta short-read assay. The QIAamp micro DNA kit was used to extract genomic DNA from the cultured CD4+ T cells. Oncomine TCR Beta libraries made from cultured CD4+ T cells were pooled using unique dual indexes and sequenced on an Illumina iSeq 100. On the authors' methods: Non-productive sequences were removed, and CDR3s not starting with C, not ending with F or W, or shorter than 7 amino acids were discarded. The MANAFEST web application identified antigen-specific clonotypes by comparing peptide-stimulated wells against reference wells and other culture wells. For a clone to be called positive, the clone needed an FDR below 0.05, an odds ratio above 5, and a productive frequency above 0.1% in at least two of three replicate wells. Clonotypes that were significantly expanded in both SARS-CoV-2 spike wells and at least one common cold coronavirus spike condition were defined as cross-reactive. Similarity between CDR3 sequences was evaluated in R version 3.6.1 using Levenshtein distances (stringdist) and unrooted phylogenetic trees (ape). TCRdb reran the public reads through fastp at Q25 and MiXCR, keeping productive beta chains. Every distinct CDR3 protein forms one entry, paired with its most common genes and DNA. These V and J calls are TCRdb output, not the study's own analysis. Across this sample there are more than 10,000 distinct CDR3 sequences, with 65% to 75% seen only once. Jointly, the top ten make up roughly 30% of the sample.

The source is a human donor who had recovered from COVID-19. The chain links TRBV24-1 with TRBJ1-2; TRBD1 fits 7 bases in the junction. Sequencing used CD4+ T cells from blood, cultured in vitro. At the DNA level, the sequence is TGTGCCACCAGTGACCGTAGGACAGGCAACTATGGCTACACCTTC. This codes for CATSDRRTGNYGYTF.